This TCR beta chain was obtained from a study of blood T cell repertoires in COVID-19. Study summary: The United States, Italy and Spain provided the acute and convalescent COVID-19 samples. Sources were T cells, B-cell-depleted T cells, or PBMCs; the material itself was cDNA or gDNA.

Profiling relied on immunoSEQ multiplex PCR, and the TCRdb table lists in-frame clones only, not all of them. The table has 400,000 or so clones, around 91% seen once; the top ten hold around 1.5%. Germline CDR1 is SGDLS and CDR2 is YYNGEE. This CDR3 is 16 amino acids long. With 0 bases removed from V and 0 bases from J, the gap between germline ends came to 11 bases. Sequences were obtained from peripheral blood. The chain uses TRBV9 and TRBJ2-3; maybe TRBD1 (5 bases). The clonotype was recovered from a woman aged 40 to 49 with COVID-19, enrolled during active disease. The CDR3 region has the DNA TGTGCCAGCAGCGTAGCTCAAGGGGCTAGCACAGATACGCAGTATTTT. Protein sequence: CASSVAQGASTDTQYF.